This TCR beta chain stems from a study of blood T cell repertoires in COVID-19. CDR3 size: 15 residues. Trimming removed 0 bases from V and 4 bases from J, with 13 bases in between. Germline CDR1 and CDR2: MNHEY and SVGEGT. Original data processing: For nucleated cells, counts were estimated from reference gene primer amplification. The assay was immunoSEQ multiplex PCR, and TCRdb's table has in-frame clones only and misses some. V, J and clone size derive from that table, while D and trimming were established from the DNA sequence. The data show about 180,000 clones, 81% seen once. This TCR derives from a woman of 80 years or more with COVID-19, enrolled during active disease. V is TRBV6-2 or TRBV6-3 and J is TRBJ2-7, with a tentative D call TRBD2 (5 bases). Sequencing was carried out using peripheral blood. The CDR3 loop is CASSYSGRAAYEQYF. CDR3 nucleotide sequence: TGTGCCAGCAGTTACTCTGGGCGAGCGGCGTACGAGCAGTACTTC.